The 31 T cell receptor beta chains below all came from one sample that was sequenced in a study of shared T cell receptors in the human thymus. Clones were sequenced by immunoSEQ multiplex PCR, and TCRdb holds only the in-frame ones, with some missing. The table records roughly 500,000 clones, 70% to 80% of them present only once. These data are also associated with another study on human thymus T cells.

The sequenced material came from thymocytes. These receptors were collected from a boy younger than two with a congenital heart defect.

The chain couples TRBV27 to TRBJ2-1; maybe TRBD1 (6 bases). With 2 bases removed from V and 5 bases from J, the gap between germline ends came to 13 bases. Germline V gene data show CDR1 as MNHEY and CDR2 as SMNVEV (reference sequence). The CDR3 has 15 residues. CDR3 DNA: TGTGCCAGCAGTTTAGGCAGGGGCCCTAACAATGAGCAGTTCTTC. The encoded protein is CASSLGRGPNNEQFF.

Only a few counts were recorded for this clone. The chain has TRBV19 and TRBJ2-2; 11 positions match TRBD1. The germline CDR1 and CDR2 sequences are LNHDA and SQIVND (reference sequence). The CDR3 consists of 20 residues. With V trimmed by 4 bases and J by 7 bases, 20 bases remained unmatched. The CDR3 DNA follows: TGTGCCAGTAGTACCCCCCATATATGGGGACAGGGGGTTAGTGGCGGGGAGCTGTTTTTT. This codes for CASSTPHIWGQGVSGGELFF. Complete variable domain (other parts from reference TRBV19 and TRBJ2-2): DGGITQSPKYLFRKEGQNVTLSCEQNLNHDAMYWYRQDPGQGLRLIYYSQIVNDFQKGDIAEGYSVSREKKESFPLTVTSAQKNPTAFYLCASSTPHIWGQGVSGGELFFGEGSRLTVL.

The chain employs TRBV15 and TRBJ1-4, with 9 nucleotides matching TRBD1. Germline values: CDR1 LNHNV, CDR2 YYDKDF (reference sequence). V shed 4 bases and J 7 bases; nucleotides not matched to a gene: 4. The CDR3 has 14 residues. The CDR3: CATSNRDRAEKLFF. CDR3 DNA: TGTGCCACCAGCAACCGGGACAGGGCTGAAAAACTGTTTTTT.

The rearrangement uses TRBV5-1 and TRBJ2-1; TRBD2 aligns across 9 bases. The CDR3 covers 16 residues. V gave up 4 bases and J gave up 6 bases; unmatched junction bases: 11. Germline V gene sequence: CDR1 SGHRS, CDR2 YFSETQ. This CDR3 reads CASSGVGREGLNEQFF. The CDR3, as DNA: TGCGCCAGCAGCGGGGTAGGGCGGGAGGGACTCAATGAGCAGTTCTTC. The full variable domain, its missing parts supplied by reference TRBV5-1 and TRBJ2-1, is KAGVTQTPRYLIKTRGQQVTLSCSPISGHRSVSWYQQTPGQGLQFLFEYFSETQRNKGNFPGRFSGRQFSNSRSEMNVSTLELGDSALYLCASSGVGREGLNEQFFGPGTRLTVL.

J is TRBJ1-5 and V is TRBV27; tentative D call: TRBD1 (5 bases). The V gene lost 7 bases and the J gene lost 4 bases, with 32 bases spanning the gap. The length of the CDR3 is 20 residues. The germline V gene encodes CDR1 MNHEY and CDR2 SMNVEV (reference sequence). The CDR3 DNA sequence: TGTGCCAGCAACCCCAGCGGGGGGGATGAAACAGGAGAACCTAATCAGCCCCAGCATTTT. This gives the protein CASNPSGGDETGEPNQPQHF.

V gene TRBV7-9 combines with J gene TRBJ2-5; 10 bases fit TRBD2. The V gene's germline CDR1 is SEHNR and CDR2 FQNEAQ (reference sequence). V shed 6 bases and J 2 bases; nucleotides not matched to a gene: 6. The CDR3 is 15 amino acids. CDR3: CASRRTSGEQETQYF. The CDR3 nucleotides read TGTGCCAGCAGGCGGACTAGCGGAGAGCAAGAGACCCAGTACTTC.

The J gene is TRBJ1-2, the V gene TRBV19, with D hard to call. The CDR3 sequence is 14 residues long. Germline V gene sequence: CDR1 LNHDA, CDR2 SQIVND (reference sequence). V dropped 1 base and J dropped 8 bases, with 14 bases sitting between them. CDR3 residues: CASSIAAGGDGYTF. Written as DNA, the CDR3 is TGTGCCAGTAGTATAGCGGCGGGCGGAGACGGCTACACCTTC.

This chain links TRBV5-1 with TRBJ1-1, with D perhaps TRBD1 (6 bases). CDR1 and CDR2 from the germline V gene are SGHRS and YFSETQ. The CDR3 consists of 14 residues. Trimming pared 5 bases from V and 11 bases from J, leaving 22 bases between. CDR3 nucleotides: TGCGCCAGCAGACCGGTGGGGGACACTGGCGATGCTTTCTTT. It is translated as CASRPVGDTGDAFF.

This clone has more than one count but fewer than ten. The chain links TRBV18 to TRBJ2-7, with 10 nucleotides matching TRBD1. V lost 3 bases to trimming and J lost 5 bases; unmatched junction nucleotides: 7. The CDR3 consists of 15 residues. The germline V gene encodes CDR1 KGHSH and CDR2 LQKENI. The chain's CDR3 is CASSPYRDRGHEQYF. Here the CDR3 DNA reads TGTGCCAGCTCACCCTACCGGGACAGGGGACACGAGCAGTACTTC.

The genes are TRBV2 and TRBJ2-5, with 8 nucleotides matching TRBD2. J gave up 11 bases and V 6 bases, and 11 bases lay outside the gene matches. This CDR3 has 13 residues. Per the germline V gene, CDR1 is SNHLY and CDR2 is FYNNEI. The chain's CDR3 is CASSAGRAREQYF. CDR3 coding DNA: TGTGCCAGCAGCGCCGGGAGGGCCCGGGAGCAGTACTTC.

This chain joins TRBV7-9 and TRBJ2-3; the match to TRBD2 covers 14 bases. The CDR3 has 19 amino acids. With 4 bases clipped from V and 6 bases from J, the junction kept 15 bases outside the gene matches. Germline lookup yields CDR1 SEHNR and CDR2 FQNEAQ (reference sequence). DNA for the CDR3: TGTGCCAGCAGCTCGACAATCGGGACTAGCGGGAGCTTGAGGGATACGCAGTATTTT. Translation: CASSSTIGTSGSLRDTQYF.

V and J are TRBV27 and TRBJ2-1; D gene uncertain. The germline V and J ends were trimmed by 1 base and 9 bases, with 10 bases remaining between them. The CDR3 is made up of 13 amino acids. Germline V gene lookup returns CDR1 MNHEY and CDR2 SMNVEV (reference sequence). The CDR3 DNA reads as TGTGCCAGCAGTTTATTCTTCCCCCCTGAGCAGTTCTTC. Translation gives CASSLFFPPEQFF.

The chain is built from TRBV30 and TRBJ2-7, with 10 bases matching TRBD1. The CDR3 has 14 amino acids. In germline, CDR1 is GTSNPN, CDR2 SVGIG (reference sequence). Unmatched junction bases numbered 5, after V lost 0 bases and J lost 6 bases. The CDR3 DNA sequence: TGTGCCTGGAGTGTGGGACAGGGGTTCGCCGAGCAGTACTTC. Translated, it gives CAWSVGQGFAEQYF.

The rearrangement uses TRBV30 and TRBJ2-1; 7 positions agree with TRBD2. CDR3 length: 14 residues. Germline trimming cut 6 bases from V and 0 bases from J; bases unmatched to any gene: 5. Per germline, CDR1 GTSNPN and CDR2 SVGIG (reference sequence). In nucleotides, the CDR3 is TGTGCCTGCCGAGCGGGAAGCTCCTACAATGAGCAGTTCTTC. Translated: CACRAGSSYNEQFF.

This clone has more than one count but fewer than ten. This sequence joins TRBV27 and TRBJ2-1; 7 positions match TRBD2. CDR1 is MNHEY, CDR2 SMNVEV, per germline (reference sequence). After removal of 8 bases from V and 5 bases from J, the junction contained 9 bases not matched to a gene. This CDR3 spans 14 amino acids. CDR3 residues: CASFGEGYHNEQFF. The CDR3 nucleotides are TGTGCCAGCTTCGGGGAGGGTTATCACAATGAGCAGTTCTTC.

J is TRBJ1-1 and V is TRBV25-1; TRBD1 is a possible D gene (6 bases). Germline loops: CDR1 MGHDK, CDR2 SYGVNS. Trimming cost V 3 bases and J 4 bases, with 12 bases left between them. The CDR3 covers 14 residues. The CDR3 nucleotides are TGTGCCAGCAGTGATTCGGGACACCCCACTGAAGCTTTCTTT. Translated, it gives CASSDSGHPTEAFF.

This chain joins TRBV9 and TRBJ1-3; perhaps TRBD1 as D (6 bases). The CDR3 is 14 residues long. In germline, CDR1 is SGDLS, CDR2 YYNGEE. V lost 0 bases and J 4 bases, leaving 8 bases between the germline ends. The CDR3 loop is CASSVGGRGNTIYF. The CDR3 DNA is TGTGCCAGCAGCGTAGGGGGGCGCGGAAACACCATATATTTT.

This sequence joins TRBV7-8 and TRBJ2-1; D is unresolved. CDR1 SGHVS and CDR2 FQNEAQ come from the germline V gene. Trimming shortened V by 4 bases and J by 4 bases, and 20 bases separated the two germline ends. The CDR3 extends over 17 amino acids. CDR3 sequence (DNA): TGTGCCAGCAGCTCTATAGCACTAATAGAAGGTTACAATGAGCAGTTCTTC. This sequence encodes CASSSIALIEGYNEQFF.

V is TRBV7-9 and J is TRBJ2-7; perhaps TRBD2 as D (5 bases). Germline V gene sequence: CDR1 SEHNR, CDR2 FQNEAQ (reference sequence). With 4 bases removed from V and 3 bases from J, the gap between germline ends came to 10 bases. This CDR3 has 13 residues. The DNA of the CDR3 is TGTGCCAGCAGCTCTAGACGGGACTACGAGCAGTACTTC. This encodes CASSSRRDYEQYF.

This clone has only a few counts. The genes are TRBV7-2 and TRBJ2-1, with D unclear. Trimming pared 5 bases from V and 6 bases from J, leaving 11 bases between. The CDR3 consists of 13 residues. The V gene's germline CDR1 is SGHTA and CDR2 FQGNSA. Here the CDR3 DNA reads TGTGCCAGCAGCCCCACAGCCCTCAATGAGCAGTTCTTC. Its translation: CASSPTALNEQFF.

This rearrangement joins TRBV6-5 to TRBJ2-2, with a tentative D call TRBD1 (6 bases). The CDR3 contains 14 residues. Deletions cut 6 bases from V and 2 bases from J, with 10 bases between. CDR1 MNHEY and CDR2 SVGAGI come from the germline V gene. CDR3 DNA sequence: TGTGCCAGCAGGAAACAGGGTAACACCGGGGAGCTGTTTTTT. It is translated as CASRKQGNTGELFF.

The chain is built from TRBV13 and TRBJ2-7; D is possibly TRBD2 (6 bases). Germline CDR1 reads PRHDT; CDR2 reads FYEKMQ (reference sequence). This CDR3 region has 15 residues. The V end was cut by 2 bases, the J end by 3 bases, with 14 bases between. The CDR3 bases are TGTGCCAGCAGCTTAAGGTCTAGCGTAGGCTACGAGCAGTACTTC. This gives the protein CASSLRSSVGYEQYF.

This clone appeared a single time. The V gene is TRBV5-1, the J gene TRBJ2-7; D may be TRBD1 (5 bases). Germline-derived CDR1 and CDR2 are SGHRS and YFSETQ. V lost 3 bases and J lost 4, with 14 bases in between. CDR3 length: 14 amino acids. Here the CDR3 reads CASSCTQGVYEQYF. For the CDR3, the DNA is TGCGCCAGCAGCTGCACCCAGGGTGTTTACGAGCAGTACTTC.

The chain joins TRBV18 to TRBJ2-7; TRBD1 might be the D (6 bases). There are 13 residues in the CDR3. Per the germline V gene, CDR1 is KGHSH and CDR2 is LQKENI. Between the trimmed V and J ends, which lost 5 bases and 1 base, there was a span of 9 bases. CDR3 coding DNA: TGTGCCAGCTCATCCAGGGGTTCCTACGAGCAGTACTTC. It yields the protein CASSSRGSYEQYF.

The CDR3 DNA reads as TGTGCCAGCAGCCGGGGGGGCAAACTTGCCAATCAGCCCCAGCATTTT. It is translated as CASSRGGKLANQPQHF. This chain uses TRBV27 with TRBJ1-5; TRBD1 might be the D (6 bases). The V and J ends lost 6 bases and 3 bases respectively, with 18 bases between them. CDR1 MNHEY and CDR2 SMNVEV come from the germline V gene (reference sequence). This CDR3 has 16 amino acids.

The gene calls are TRBV7-6 and TRBJ2-7, with 7 positions matching TRBD2. J gave up 7 bases and V 2 bases, and 8 bases lay outside the gene matches. The length of the CDR3 is 14 residues. Germline V gene sequence: CDR1 SGHVS, CDR2 FNYEAQ. CDR3 sequence reads: CASSLSTGGEEQYF. In nucleotides, the CDR3 is TGTGCCAGCAGCTTAAGTACGGGAGGTGAGGAGCAGTACTTC.

V is TRBV10-3 and J is TRBJ2-2; D gene uncertain. Trimming removed 11 bases from V and 7 bases from J, with 17 bases in between. CDR1 and CDR2 (germline): ENHRY, SYGVKD. The CDR3 has 13 amino acids. DNA for the CDR3: TGTGCCCTAAAGAGCGATTTCTTCGGGGAGCTGTTTTTT. It is translated as CALKSDFFGELFF.

The chain employs TRBV21-1 and TRBJ2-1; TRBD1 is the table's D call, not checked against the DNA. TRBV21-1 represents a pseudogene. The CDR3 is made up of 17 amino acids. Here the CDR3 DNA reads TGTGCCAGCAGCAAGTTCCCTCCGACAGGCTCCTACAATGAGCAGTTCTTC. Translating it yields CASSKFPPTGSYNEQFF.

The chain links TRBV6-1 to TRBJ1-4; D remains unclear. Per the germline V gene, CDR1 is MNHNS and CDR2 is SASEGT. The CDR3 is made up of 12 amino acids. Trimming left V 3 bases short and J 7 bases short, with 6 bases between. CDR3: CASSDPSEKLFF. The CDR3 DNA reads as TGTGCCAGCAGTGACCCCAGTGAAAAACTGTTTTTT.

The chain couples TRBV19 to TRBJ2-6, with TRBD1 matching over 12 bases. CDR3 length: 19 residues. V lost 5 bases and J lost 4; bases outside the gene matches: 12. Germline values: CDR1 LNHDA, CDR2 SQIVND (reference sequence). The CDR3 sequence: CASSPGTGGALRGANVLTF. CDR3 nucleotides: TGTGCCAGTAGTCCAGGGACAGGGGGCGCCTTGCGAGGGGCCAACGTCCTGACTTTC. The full variable domain, rest sourced from reference TRBV19 and TRBJ2-6, is DGGITQSPKYLFRKEGQNVTLSCEQNLNHDAMYWYRQDPGQGLRLIYYSQIVNDFQKGDIAEGYSVSREKKESFPLTVTSAQKNPTAFYLCASSPGTGGALRGANVLTFGAGSRLTVL.

This clone was observed a few times. V and J are TRBV19 and TRBJ1-3; the D is unclear. There are 13 residues in the CDR3. Per germline, CDR1 LNHDA and CDR2 SQIVND (reference sequence). Trimming stripped 5 bases from V and 9 bases from J, with 14 bases between. CDR3 amino acids: CASSLGLMSTIYF. The CDR3 DNA reads TGTGCCAGTAGTCTTGGACTTATGAGCACCATATATTTT.